This T cell receptor (beta chain) was identified in a study of OX40 agonist ivuxolimab in advanced cancers. General study findings and limits: Circulating CD4+ and CD8+ T cells showed clonal expansion by week 6 at 0.1 to 3.0 mg/kg.

About this clone: The antigen remains undetermined.

CDR3 size: 13 residues. The trim removed 5 bases at V and 4 bases at J, leaving 3 bases unmatched. Germline lookup yields CDR1 SGHRS and CDR2 YFSETQ. Using immunoSEQ multiplex PCR, the repertoire was profiled, and TCRdb retains in-frame clones only, with some absent. The top ten clones hold 0.8% to 1% of a sample with approximately 120,000 clones, around 93% of them seen once. The chain uses TRBV5-1 and TRBJ1-3; 7 bases are shared with TRBD1. Sequencing was performed on CD4+ or CD8+ T cells sorted from blood, taken in a trial of the OX40 agonist ivuxolimab. The receptor's source is an adult with an advanced solid tumor such as melanoma, head and neck, liver or kidney cancer. CDR3 bases: TGCGCCAGCAGGACAGGGATCGGAAACACCATATATTTT. This codes for CASRTGIGNTIYF.